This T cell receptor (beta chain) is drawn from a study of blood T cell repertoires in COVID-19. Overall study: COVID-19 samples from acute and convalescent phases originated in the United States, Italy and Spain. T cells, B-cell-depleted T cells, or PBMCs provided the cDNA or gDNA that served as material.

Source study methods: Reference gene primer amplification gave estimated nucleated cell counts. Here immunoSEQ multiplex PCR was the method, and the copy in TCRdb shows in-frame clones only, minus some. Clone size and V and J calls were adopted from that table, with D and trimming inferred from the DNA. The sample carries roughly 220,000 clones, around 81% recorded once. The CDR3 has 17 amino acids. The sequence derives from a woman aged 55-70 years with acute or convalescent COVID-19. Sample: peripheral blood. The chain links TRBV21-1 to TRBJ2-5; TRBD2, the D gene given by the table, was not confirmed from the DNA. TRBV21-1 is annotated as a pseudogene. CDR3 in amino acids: CASSKAPSGGAGETQYF. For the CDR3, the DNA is TGTGCCAGCAGCAAAGCGCCGAGCGGGGGGGCCGGAGAGACCCAGTACTTC.